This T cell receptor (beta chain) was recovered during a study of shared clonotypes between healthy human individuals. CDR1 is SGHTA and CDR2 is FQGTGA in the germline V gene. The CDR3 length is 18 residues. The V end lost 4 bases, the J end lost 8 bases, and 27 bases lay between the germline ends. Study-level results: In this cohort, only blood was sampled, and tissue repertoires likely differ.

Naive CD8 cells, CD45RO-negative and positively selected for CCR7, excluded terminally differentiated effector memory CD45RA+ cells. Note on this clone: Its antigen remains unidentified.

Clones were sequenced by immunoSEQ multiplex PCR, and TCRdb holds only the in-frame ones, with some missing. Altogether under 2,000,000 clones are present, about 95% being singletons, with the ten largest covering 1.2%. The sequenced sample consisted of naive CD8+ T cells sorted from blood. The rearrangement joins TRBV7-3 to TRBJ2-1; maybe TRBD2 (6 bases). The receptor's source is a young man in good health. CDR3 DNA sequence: TGTGCCAGCAGCTCACACCAACCCGGGGAGGTTCTACACGATGAGCAGTTCTTC. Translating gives CASSSHQPGEVLHDEQFF.